This T cell receptor beta chain came from a study of PD-1 blockade in classical Hodgkin lymphoma. Produced via immunoSEQ multiplex PCR; TCRdb's table is partial and in-frame only. The top ten hold around 24% of the sample, which has fewer than 15,000 clones, around 85% seen once. Each of the patients experienced relapse following autologous stem cell transplantation, and their brentuximab vedotin exposure differed. After thawing, PBMCs were subjected to magnetic negative selection to isolate CD8+ T cells. The V gene's germline CDR1 is GTSNPN and CDR2 SVGIG (reference sequence). The V gene end was trimmed by 5 bases and the J gene end by 4 bases; junction bases not matched to a gene: 10. This CDR3 is built from 15 residues.

This clonotype originated in a human donor with classical Hodgkin lymphoma. This specimen was CD8+ T cells from blood, taken at baseline. The rearrangement links TRBV30 to TRBJ2-3, with 9 bases lining up with TRBD2. CDR3 coding DNA: TGTGCCTGGGACCCCGGGACTAGCCCGGCAGATACGCAGTATTTT. Residues: CAWDPGTSPADTQYF. Based on the CDR3 plus reference TRBV30 and TRBJ2-3, the full variable domain is SQTIHQWPATLVQPVGSPLSLECTVEGTSNPNLYWYRQAAGRGLQLLFYSVGIGQISSEVPQNLSASRPQDRQFILSSKKLLLSDSGFYLCAWDPGTSPADTQYFGPGTRLTVL.